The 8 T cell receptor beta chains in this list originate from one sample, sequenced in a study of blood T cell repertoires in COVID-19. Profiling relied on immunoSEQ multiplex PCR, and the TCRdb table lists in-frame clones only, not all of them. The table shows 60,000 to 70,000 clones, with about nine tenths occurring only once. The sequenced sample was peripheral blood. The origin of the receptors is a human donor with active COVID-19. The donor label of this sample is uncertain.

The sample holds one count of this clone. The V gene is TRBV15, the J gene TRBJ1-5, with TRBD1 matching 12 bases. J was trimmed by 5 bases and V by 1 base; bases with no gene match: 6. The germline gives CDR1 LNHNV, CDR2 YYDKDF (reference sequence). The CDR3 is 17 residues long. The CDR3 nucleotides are TGTGCCACCAGCAGAGGGGGACAGGGGGCGCTTGATCAGCCCCAGCATTTT. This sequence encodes CATSRGGQGALDQPQHF.

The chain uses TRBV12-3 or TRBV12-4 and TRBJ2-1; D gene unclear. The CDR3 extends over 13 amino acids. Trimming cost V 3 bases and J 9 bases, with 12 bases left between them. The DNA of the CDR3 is TGTGCCAGCAGTTTGGATCCCGGCGGTGAGCAGTTCTTC. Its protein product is CASSLDPGGEQFF.

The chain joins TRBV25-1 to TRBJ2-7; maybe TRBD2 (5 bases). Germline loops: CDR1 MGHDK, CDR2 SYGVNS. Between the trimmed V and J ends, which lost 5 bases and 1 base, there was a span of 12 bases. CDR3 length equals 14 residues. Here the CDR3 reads CASSSEGLSYEQYF. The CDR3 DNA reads TGTGCCAGCAGTTCAGAGGGTTTATCCTACGAGCAGTACTTC.

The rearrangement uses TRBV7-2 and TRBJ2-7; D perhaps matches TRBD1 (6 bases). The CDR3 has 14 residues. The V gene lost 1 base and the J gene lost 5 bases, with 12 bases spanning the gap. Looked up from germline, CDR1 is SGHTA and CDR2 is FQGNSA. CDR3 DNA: TGTGCCAGCAGCTTAGGCAGGGACATCGACGAGCAGTACTTC. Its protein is CASSLGRDIDEQYF.

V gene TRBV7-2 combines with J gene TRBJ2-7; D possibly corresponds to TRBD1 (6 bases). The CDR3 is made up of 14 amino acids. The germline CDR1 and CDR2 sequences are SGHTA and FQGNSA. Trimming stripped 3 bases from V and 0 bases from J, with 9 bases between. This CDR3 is CASSFSRGSYEQYF. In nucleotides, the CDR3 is TGTGCCAGCAGCTTTTCCAGGGGCTCCTACGAGCAGTACTTC.

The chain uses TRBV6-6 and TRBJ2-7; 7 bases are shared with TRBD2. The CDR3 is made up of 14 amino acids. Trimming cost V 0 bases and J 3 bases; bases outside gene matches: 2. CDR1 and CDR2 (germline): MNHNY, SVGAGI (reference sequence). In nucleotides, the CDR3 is TGTGCCAGCAGTTACTCGGGGGGGATCTACGAGCAGTACTTC. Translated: CASSYSGGIYEQYF.

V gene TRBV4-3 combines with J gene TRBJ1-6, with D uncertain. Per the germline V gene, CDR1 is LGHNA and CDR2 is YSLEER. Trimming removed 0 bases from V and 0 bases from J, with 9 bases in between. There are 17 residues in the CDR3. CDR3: CASSQDAGNSYNSPLHF. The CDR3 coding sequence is TGCGCCAGCAGCCAAGATGCCGGTAACTCCTATAATTCACCCCTCCACTTT.

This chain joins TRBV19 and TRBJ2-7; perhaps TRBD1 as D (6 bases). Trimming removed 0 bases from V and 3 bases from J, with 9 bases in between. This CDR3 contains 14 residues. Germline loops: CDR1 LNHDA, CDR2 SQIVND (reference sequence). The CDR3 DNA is TGTGCCAGTAGTATAGATGGCAGGGGCTACGAGCAGTACTTC. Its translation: CASSIDGRGYEQYF. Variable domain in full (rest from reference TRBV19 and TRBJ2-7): DGGITQSPKYLFRKEGQNVTLSCEQNLNHDAMYWYRQDPGQGLRLIYYSQIVNDFQKGDIAEGYSVSREKKESFPLTVTSAQKNPTAFYLCASSIDGRGYEQYFGPGTRLTVT.